The 22 T cell receptor beta chains below were found in one sample sequenced in a study of cytomegalovirus exposure and HLA in healthy donors. Amplification used 60 Vbeta primers and 13 Jbeta primers. Sequencing used immunoSEQ multiplex PCR; TCRdb keeps in-frame clones, though not all of them. The data contain roughly 98,000 clones, 80% to 90% of them seen just once; the ten biggest clones take up 1.4%. Sequenced input: PBMCs. These receptor sequences come from a man aged 40-50 years in good health and CMV-seronegative.

The chain couples TRBV6-5 to TRBJ1-6; D is perhaps TRBD1 (6 bases). The V gene's germline CDR1 is MNHEY and CDR2 SVGAGI. CDR3 length: 14 amino acids. V was clipped by 1 base and J by 7 bases, with 8 bases between them. In nucleotides, the CDR3 is TGTGCCAGCAGTTACTTAGGACAGAATTCACCCCTCCACTTT. Amino acid sequence: CASSYLGQNSPLHF.

This chain links TRBV6-5 with TRBJ2-7, with D tentatively TRBD1 (6 bases). This CDR3 is 16 amino acids long. V was trimmed by 4 bases and J by 7 bases, leaving 23 bases between them. Germline lookup yields CDR1 MNHEY and CDR2 SVGAGI. The CDR3 sequence is CASSSLTGHLLGEQYF. The CDR3 DNA sequence: TGTGCCAGCAGTTCCCTCACGGGACATCTGCTTGGGGAGCAGTACTTC.

In its sample, this clone was seen a few times. The chain is built from TRBV14 and TRBJ2-1; TRBD2 matches 8 bases. The CDR3 totals 15 residues. The trim removed 4 bases at V and 6 bases at J, leaving 8 bases unmatched. CDR1 and CDR2 (germline): SGHDN, FVKESK. This CDR3 is CASSPLGGGTNEQFF. The CDR3 DNA follows: TGTGCCAGCAGCCCCCTGGGCGGGGGGACCAATGAGCAGTTCTTC.

The chain uses TRBV6-5 and TRBJ2-5, with 8 bases matching TRBD1. The J call may be faulty, since TRBJ2-7 better matches the DNA end. The CDR3 totals 14 residues. The V gene's germline CDR1 is MNHEY and CDR2 SVGAGI. The CDR3 nucleotides are TGTGCCAGCAGTACGTCACAGGGGGCCTACGAGCAGTACTTC. Translated: CASSTSQGAYEQYF.

This chain joins TRBV9 and TRBJ2-2, with 7 bases fitting TRBD2. The J segment lost 4 bases and the V segment lost 4 bases, leaving 10 bases of the junction unmatched. Germline CDR1 reads SGDLS; CDR2 reads YYNGEE. The CDR3 has 16 amino acids. In DNA form, the CDR3 reads TGTGCCAGCAGCATCTGGGGCGGGGGAGCCACCGGGGAGCTGTTTTTT. Translated: CASSIWGGGATGELFF.

V gene TRBV5-5 combines with J gene TRBJ1-1; no reliable D call. Germline V gene lookup returns CDR1 SGHKS and CDR2 YYEKEE (reference sequence). The CDR3 runs 12 residues. V gave up 3 bases and J gave up 10 bases, with 13 bases separating them. The CDR3 loop is CASSSSGGGAFF. The CDR3, as DNA: TGTGCCAGCAGCTCGTCGGGAGGAGGAGCTTTCTTT.

The V gene is TRBV27, the J gene TRBJ2-5, with TRBD1 matching 8 bases. The DNA end lines up better with TRBJ2-7; the J call may be wrong. This CDR3 is 14 amino acids long. The germline CDR1 and CDR2 sequences are MNHEY and SMNVEV (reference sequence). For the CDR3, the DNA is TGTGCCAGCAGTTTTGGGACAGGTCATTACGAGCAGTACTTC. It encodes CASSFGTGHYEQYF.

The chain has TRBV5-1 and TRBJ2-7, with TRBD1 matching over 7 bases. Germline CDR1 is SGHRS and CDR2 is YFSETQ. The V and J ends lost 3 bases and 4 bases, in that order; junction bases with no gene match: 1. The CDR3 is 12 residues long. In DNA, the CDR3 is TGCGCCAGCAGCTCGACAGGGTACGAGCAGTACTTC. This codes for CASSSTGYEQYF.

The chain is built from TRBV27 and TRBJ1-2; 9 nucleotides line up with TRBD1. The CDR3 is made up of 13 amino acids. With 6 bases clipped from V and 8 bases from J, the junction kept 7 bases outside the gene matches. CDR1 is MNHEY, CDR2 SMNVEV, per germline (reference sequence). The DNA of the CDR3 is TGTGCCAGCAGGGGGACAGGGTCTATAGGCTACACCTTC. Translation: CASRGTGSIGYTF.

This chain joins TRBV6-5 and TRBJ1-1; 7 nucleotides align to TRBD1. The CDR3 extends over 13 amino acids. Germline CDR1 reads MNHEY; CDR2 reads SVGAGI. Trimming took 8 bases from V and 0 from J; bases not matched to a gene: 3. The CDR3: CASYGQVNTEAFF. The CDR3, as DNA: TGTGCCAGCTACGGACAGGTGAACACTGAAGCTTTCTTT.

The chain combines TRBV5-8 with TRBJ1-4; unclear D gene. The CDR3 length is 14 residues. Germline V gives CDR1 SGHTS, CDR2 YDEGEE. The V end lost 2 bases, the J end lost 0 bases, and 5 bases lay between the germline ends. The chain's CDR3 is CASSFGATNEKLFF. The CDR3 nucleotides read TGTGCCAGCAGCTTCGGAGCAACTAATGAAAAACTGTTTTTT. The full variable domain, its missing parts supplied by reference TRBV5-8 and TRBJ1-4, is EAGVTQSPTHLIKTRGQQATLRCSPISGHTSVYWYQQALGLGLQFLLWYDEGEERNRGNFPPRFSGRQFPNYSSELNVNALELEDSALYLCASSFGATNEKLFFGSGTQLSVL.

The V gene is TRBV7-9, the J gene TRBJ1-5, with D possibly being TRBD1 (5 bases). The germline CDR1 and CDR2 sequences are SEHNR and FQNEAQ (reference sequence). The V end was cut by 8 bases, the J end by 4 bases, with 12 bases between. The CDR3 length is 13 residues. CDR3 sequence reads: CASSVDTNQPQHF. The CDR3, as DNA: TGTGCCAGCTCCGTGGACACAAATCAGCCCCAGCATTTT.

The V call is TRBV6-5, the J call TRBJ2-7; 9 bases map to TRBD1. The CDR3 length is 15 residues. J lost 0 bases, V lost 2 bases, and 2 bases had no gene match. CDR1 MNHEY and CDR2 SVGAGI come from the germline V gene. CDR3 DNA: TGTGCCAGCAGTTACGGGACAGGGCTCTCCTACGAGCAGTACTTC. The encoded protein is CASSYGTGLSYEQYF.

In this sample, this clone turned up a few times. The chain joins TRBV4-1 to TRBJ1-1, with D unresolved. The V and J ends lost 4 bases and 3 bases respectively, with 12 bases between them. The CDR3 totals 14 residues. Per germline, CDR1 MGHRA and CDR2 YSYEKL. The CDR3 sequence is CASSPGLRDTEAFF. CDR3 DNA sequence: TGCGCCAGCAGCCCCGGTCTTCGGGACACTGAAGCTTTCTTT.

The chain recombines TRBV2 with TRBJ2-1; 14 bases match TRBD2. The CDR3 length is 18 residues. The V and J ends lost 7 bases and 0 bases, in that order; junction bases with no gene match: 8. Germline V lookup: CDR1 SNHLY, CDR2 FYNNEI. CDR3 amino acids: CASTISGLAGVSYNEQFF. The CDR3 nucleotides are TGTGCCAGCACTATATCGGGACTAGCGGGGGTCTCCTACAATGAGCAGTTCTTC.

The CDR3 spells CASSPGVRSGNTIYF. CDR3 nucleotide sequence: TGTGCCAGCAGCCCAGGGGTTCGCTCTGGAAACACCATATATTTT. This chain connects TRBV27 to TRBJ1-3; D is perhaps TRBD1 (6 bases). V was clipped by 6 bases and J by 0 bases, with 12 bases between them. Germline values: CDR1 MNHEY, CDR2 SMNVEV (reference sequence). CDR3 length equals 15 residues.

The rearrangement joins TRBV7-8 to TRBJ1-2; the match to TRBD1 covers 9 bases. The CDR3 extends over 14 amino acids. V was pared by 4 bases and J by 4 bases, with 4 bases of the junction left unmatched. The germline gives CDR1 SGHVS, CDR2 FQNEAQ. The CDR3 region has the DNA TGTGCCAGCAGCTCACGGACAGGGGCCTATGGCTACACCTTC. This sequence encodes CASSSRTGAYGYTF.

The chain carries TRBV28 and TRBJ2-2, with 9 bases aligning to TRBD1. The CDR3 is made up of 17 amino acids. The germline V gene has CDR1 MDHEN and CDR2 SYDVKM. The J segment lost 7 bases and the V segment lost 4 bases, leaving 13 bases of the junction unmatched. The CDR3 region is CASSSHPRGQGGGELFF. CDR3 coding DNA: TGTGCCAGCAGTTCCCACCCTAGGGGACAGGGTGGCGGGGAGCTGTTTTTT.

The genes are TRBV9 and TRBJ1-1; D is undetermined. V was pared by 4 bases and J by 1 base, with 8 bases between. Per the germline V gene, CDR1 is SGDLS and CDR2 is YYNGEE. There are 13 residues in the CDR3. The CDR3 sequence is CASSPIGNTEAFF. The DNA of the CDR3 is TGTGCCAGCAGCCCCATCGGGAACACTGAAGCTTTCTTT.

This clone was observed a single time. The chain combines TRBV28 with TRBJ2-1; D is undetermined. V dropped 5 bases and J dropped 10 bases, with 18 bases sitting between them. Germline values: CDR1 MDHEN, CDR2 SYDVKM. This CDR3 has 14 amino acids. As DNA, the CDR3 is TGTGCCAGCAGTGACCCCCCTTGGGCTTTGGAGCAGTTCTTC. Translated: CASSDPPWALEQFF. Combining the CDR3 with reference TRBV28 and TRBJ2-1 gives the whole variable domain DVKVTQSSRYLVKRTGEKVFLECVQDMDHENMFWYRQDPGLGLRLIYFSYDVKMKEKGDIPEGYSVSREKKERFSLILESASTNQTSMYLCASSDPPWALEQFFGPGTRLTVL.

This clone has only a few counts. This chain joins TRBV7-9 and TRBJ1-2; weak D call: TRBD1 (5 bases). The CDR3 length is 16 residues. The germline V and J ends were trimmed by 2 bases and 0 bases, with 13 bases remaining between them. CDR1 is SEHNR and CDR2 is FQNEAQ in the germline V gene (reference sequence). The CDR3 bases are TGTGCCAGCAGCTTATCCCACAGGATGACTAACTATGGCTACACCTTC. Encoded protein: CASSLSHRMTNYGYTF.

The chain carries TRBV7-2 and TRBJ2-1; D is uncertain. CDR1 is SGHTA and CDR2 is FQGNSA in the germline V gene. V lost 8 bases to trimming and J lost 4 bases, with 12 bases between them. The CDR3 consists of 13 residues. CDR3 sequence reads: CASGLRRYNEQFF. The CDR3 DNA is TGTGCCAGCGGGTTGAGGCGGTACAATGAGCAGTTCTTC.